What follows are 19 T cell receptor beta chains derived from one specimen sequenced in a study of T cells after yellow fever vaccination. TCRdb redid the calling of the 5' RACE reads with MiXCR, one entry per CDR3 protein. This table holds about 340,000 distinct CDR3 sequences, approximately 13% found once. This specimen was CD4+ T cells sorted from PBMCs, taken 15 days after the yellow fever booster vaccination. The receptors were gathered from a man between 18 and 35 years old who received the YFV17D yellow fever vaccine.

V usage is TRBV6-5 and J usage is TRBJ1-1, with TRBD1 as a possible D gene (5 bases). The CDR3 contains 11 residues. Trimming shortened V by 6 bases and J by 9 bases, and 11 bases separated the two germline ends. CDR1 and CDR2 from the germline V gene are MNHEY and SVGAGI. The CDR3 loop reads CASRRQFQAFF. The CDR3 DNA reads as TGTGCCAGCAGACGACAGTTTCAAGCTTTCTTT.

This clonotype turned up a few times. The V call is TRBV5-1, the J call TRBJ1-1, with 10 bases that match TRBD1. Germline trimming cut 0 bases from V and 11 bases from J; bases unmatched to any gene: 7. CDR3 length: 14 amino acids. Looked up from germline, CDR1 is SGHRS and CDR2 is YFSETQ. CDR3 in DNA: TGCGCCAGCAGCTTGGGACAGGGGGCTGCGGTGGCTTTCTTT. Translated: CASSLGQGAAVAFF.

There are a few counts of this clonotype. The chain combines TRBV6-1 with TRBJ1-2; 7 positions agree with TRBD1. This CDR3 contains 14 residues. Per germline, CDR1 MNHNS and CDR2 SASEGT. V lost 2 bases and J lost 6; bases outside the gene matches: 6. The CDR3 sequence: CASSERSGGDGYTF. In DNA form, the CDR3 reads TGTGCCAGCAGTGAAAGATCAGGGGGTGATGGCTACACCTTC.

This clonotype has more than one count but fewer than ten. The J gene is TRBJ2-1, the V gene TRBV20-1; 8 nucleotides align to TRBD2. V lost 4 bases to trimming and J lost 7 bases; unmatched junction nucleotides: 6. This CDR3 is built from 13 residues. CDR1 is DFQATT, CDR2 SNEGSKA, per germline (reference sequence). The CDR3 region is CSATGGGMNEQFF. The CDR3 region has the DNA TGCAGTGCTACGGGCGGGGGGATGAATGAGCAGTTCTTC.

This clonotype came up many times. The chain employs TRBV12-3 or TRBV12-4 and TRBJ1-2; D not resolved. This CDR3 comprises 14 residues. V was cut by 1 base and J by 0 bases, with 6 bases left in between. The CDR3 here is CASSLGGSNYGYTF. CDR3 sequence (DNA): TGTGCCAGCAGTTTAGGCGGTTCTAACTATGGCTACACCTTC.

This clonotype was recorded a few times. The chain employs TRBV27 and TRBJ1-5; D not certain. The germline V gene has CDR1 MNHEY and CDR2 SMNVEV (reference sequence). The V gene lost 5 bases and the J gene lost 0 bases, with 11 bases spanning the gap. This CDR3 comprises 15 residues. The CDR3 coding sequence is TGTGCCAGCAGTGCCCTGTGGGGTAGCAATCAGCCCCAGCATTTT. Translation gives CASSALWGSNQPQHF.

This clonotype was picked up a small number of times. The chain couples TRBV5-1 to TRBJ1-2; TRBD1 aligns across 7 bases. V was clipped by 4 bases and J by 4 bases; unmatched bases: 10. CDR1 is SGHRS and CDR2 is YFSETQ in the germline V gene. This CDR3 comprises 15 residues. As DNA, the CDR3 is TGCGCCAGCAGCCCTACCGGGACAGAACCCTATGGCTACACCTTC. This encodes CASSPTGTEPYGYTF.

This clonotype has more than one count but fewer than ten. The CDR3: CATSGDRNSNQPQHF. Here the CDR3 DNA reads TGTGCCACCAGTGGCGACCGAAATAGCAATCAGCCCCAGCATTTT. The chain employs TRBV24-1 and TRBJ1-5; D is uncertain. Germline V CDR1 and CDR2: KGHDR, SFDVKD. With 5 bases removed from V and 0 bases from J, the gap between germline ends came to 10 bases. This CDR3 spans 15 amino acids.

This clonotype appeared many times. The genes are TRBV20-1 and TRBJ2-7; D is unresolved. V was clipped by 5 bases and J by 2 bases, with 10 bases between them. CDR1 is DFQATT and CDR2 is SNEGSKA in the germline V gene (reference sequence). The CDR3 runs to 12 residues. CDR3 loop: CSAQRLPYEQYV. CDR3 sequence (DNA): TGCAGTGCTCAAAGGCTACCCTACGAGCAGTACGTC.

The chain carries TRBV7-2 and TRBJ2-5, with 9 bases matching TRBD2. V lost 6 bases, J lost 5 bases, and 10 bases stayed unmatched. This CDR3 region has 15 residues. Germline CDR1 reads SGHTA; CDR2 reads FQGNSA. The CDR3 DNA follows: TGTGCCAGCAGATATCCGGGACTAGCTGGGGAGACCCAGTACTTC. Encoded protein: CASRYPGLAGETQYF.

This clonotype was detected ten times or more. The V call is TRBV7-9, the J call TRBJ2-5; no clear D gene. The CDR3 has 10 amino acids. V gave up 1 base and J gave up 6 bases, with 0 bases separating them. Germline V gene data show CDR1 as SEHNR and CDR2 as FQNEAQ (reference sequence). The CDR3 sequence: CASSLETQYF. The CDR3 DNA reads TGTGCCAGCAGCTTAGAGACCCAGTACTTC.

This clonotype was observed a few times. This CDR3 is CSARGGSNTEAFF. CDR3 DNA sequence: TGCAGTGCTAGGGGGGGTTCGAACACTGAAGCTTTCTTT. The chain joins TRBV20-1 to TRBJ1-1, with D perhaps matching TRBD1 (5 bases). V dropped 3 bases and J dropped 1 base, with 9 bases sitting between them. CDR1 DFQATT and CDR2 SNEGSKA come from the germline V gene (reference sequence). This CDR3 comprises 13 residues.

This clonotype was found a few times. This sequence joins TRBV7-2 and TRBJ2-2; D gene unclear. The CDR3 spans 13 residues. Germline assignment: CDR1 SGHTA and CDR2 FQGNSA. V shed 5 bases and J shed 6 bases, with 10 bases lying between them. The CDR3 here is CASSPQRPGELFF. CDR3 bases: TGTGCCAGCAGCCCGCAGAGACCCGGGGAGCTGTTTTTT.

This clonotype has just a few counts. The rearrangement joins TRBV6-1 to TRBJ1-5, with TRBD1 identical over 9 bases. The germline CDR1 and CDR2 sequences are MNHNS and SASEGT. V shed 5 bases and J 6 bases; nucleotides not matched to a gene: 8. The CDR3 is made up of 15 amino acids. This CDR3 is CASSPLQGASQPQHF. As DNA, the CDR3 is TGTGCCAGCAGTCCCTTACAGGGGGCGAGTCAGCCCCAGCATTTT.

This clonotype was seen many times. The chain has TRBV5-5 and TRBJ2-5; TRBD1 might be the D (6 bases). V was pared by 4 bases and J by 3 bases, with 10 bases between. The length of the CDR3 is 13 residues. Germline CDR1 reads SGHKS; CDR2 reads YYEKEE (reference sequence). DNA for the CDR3: TGTGCCAGCAGCCCATCAGGGGAAGAGACCCAGTACTTC. It yields the protein CASSPSGEETQYF.

The rearrangement links TRBV4-3 to TRBJ2-7; TRBD1 agrees at 11 bases. Germline V gene data show CDR1 as LGHNA and CDR2 as YSLEER. CDR3 length: 16 residues. V shed 5 bases and J 3 bases; nucleotides not matched to a gene: 9. For the CDR3, the DNA is TGCGCCAGCAGCTACGCCGGGACAGGGGGAAGCTACGAGCAGTACGTC. Its translation: CASSYAGTGGSYEQYV.

The chain recombines TRBV30 with TRBJ1-4; D is uncertain. The V end was cut by 2 bases, the J end by 4 bases, with 8 bases between. This CDR3 has 13 amino acids. The V gene's germline CDR1 is GTSNPN and CDR2 SVGIG (reference sequence). The CDR3 DNA follows: TGTGCCTGGAGTCGACCGGATAATGAAAAACTGTTTTTT. Translating gives CAWSRPDNEKLFF.

The chain recombines TRBV7-2 with TRBJ2-2; TRBD2 is a possible D gene (6 bases). CDR1 is SGHTA, CDR2 FQGNSA, per germline. The CDR3 covers 16 residues. The V gene lost 2 bases and the J gene lost 1 base, with 11 bases spanning the gap. DNA for the CDR3: TGTGCCAGCAGCTTACACGGCGGGGTGAACACCGGGGAGCTGTTTTTT. Translation: CASSLHGGVNTGELFF.

V gene TRBV19 combines with J gene TRBJ1-1, with D unclear. In germline, CDR1 is LNHDA, CDR2 SQIVND (reference sequence). The germline V and J ends were trimmed by 3 bases and 1 base, with 12 bases remaining between them. The CDR3 contains 15 residues. In DNA, the CDR3 is TGTGCCAGTAGTATTTGGAACAGACCGAACACTGAAGCTTTCTTT. It translates to CASSIWNRPNTEAFF.